These 27 T cell receptor beta chains share one sample of origin, sequenced in a study of T cell responses to AZD1222 COVID-19 vaccine. Measured with immunoSEQ multiplex PCR; TCRdb has only the in-frame clones, and not every one. Among roughly 150,000 clones listed, about 90% were seen once. The sequencing here drew on peripheral blood, taken 28 days after the second AZD1222 dose. These receptors originate from an adult who received the AZD1222 COVID-19 vaccine.

The genes are TRBV4-1 and TRBJ1-3; TRBD1 aligns across 8 bases. The trim removed 4 bases at V and 3 bases at J, leaving 5 bases unmatched. CDR3 length: 15 amino acids. The germline CDR1 and CDR2 sequences are MGHRA and YSYEKL. The CDR3 DNA sequence: TGCGCCAGCAGCCCCGGGACAGGCGTTGGAAACACCATATATTTT. Translating it yields CASSPGTGVGNTIYF.

The V and J genes are TRBV1 and TRBJ1-6. TRBV1 is termed a pseudogene. The CDR3 is made up of 15 amino acids. DNA of the CDR3: TGCACCAGCAGCCAAGATTGGGGGGCGAATTCACCCCTCCACTTT. It codes for CTSSQDWGANSPLHF.

The rearrangement links TRBV28 to TRBJ2-1; TRBD1 aligns across 8 bases. This CDR3 region has 19 residues. Germline V lookup: CDR1 MDHEN, CDR2 SYDVKM. J gave up 0 bases and V 5 bases, and 15 bases lay outside the gene matches. CDR3 loop: CASSLRQGSSLSSYNEQFF. The DNA of the CDR3 is TGTGCCAGCAGTCTTCGACAGGGGTCGTCTTTAAGCTCCTACAATGAGCAGTTCTTC.

V usage is TRBV28 and J usage is TRBJ1-2; 8 nucleotides line up with TRBD1. Per germline, CDR1 MDHEN and CDR2 SYDVKM. The CDR3 runs 13 residues. The ends lost 10 bases at V and 4 bases at J; junction bases unmatched: 8. This chain's CDR3 is CATPGGTSYGYTF. The CDR3 DNA reads as TGTGCCACCCCAGGGGGCACTTCCTATGGCTACACCTTC.

V is TRBV30 and J is TRBJ2-3, with D possibly matching TRBD1 (6 bases). Germline loops: CDR1 GTSNPN, CDR2 SVGIG (reference sequence). V lost 3 bases and J 6 bases, leaving 16 bases between the germline ends. CDR3 size: 14 residues. The chain's CDR3 is CAWSEQGTRDTQYF. Written as DNA, the CDR3 is TGTGCCTGGAGCGAACAGGGTACTAGGGATACGCAGTATTTT.

The chain employs TRBV19 and TRBJ2-5, with TRBD2 identical over 10 bases. The CDR3 runs 19 residues. The J segment lost 5 bases and the V segment lost 6 bases, leaving 21 bases of the junction unmatched. Germline V gives CDR1 LNHDA, CDR2 SQIVND (reference sequence). CDR3 protein: CASSQQGEASGSPRETQYF. The DNA for the CDR3 is TGTGCCAGTAGCCAGCAGGGGGAGGCTAGCGGGAGCCCGCGTGAGACCCAGTACTTC.

The chain uses TRBV10-1 and TRBJ1-5; D possibly corresponds to TRBD1 (6 bases). CDR3 length equals 14 residues. The germline V gene has CDR1 WNHNN and CDR2 SYGVQD (reference sequence). V gave up 7 bases and J gave up 5 bases, with 15 bases separating them. CDR3 DNA: TGCGCCAGCATCACATGGGGACACTATCAGCCCCAGCATTTT. This sequence encodes CASITWGHYQPQHF.

This clone was detected only once. This chain links TRBV6-5 with TRBJ1-5; no firm D call. Trimming removed 0 bases at V and 5 bases at J, with 5 bases between. The CDR3 is made up of 13 amino acids. Germline V gene sequence: CDR1 MNHEY, CDR2 SVGAGI. The CDR3 spells CASSYSGYQPQHF. Here the CDR3 DNA reads TGTGCCAGCAGTTACTCGGGCTATCAGCCCCAGCATTTT.

The CDR3 DNA reads TGTGCCAGCAGCATCCTACTAGCGGACAAAACAGATACGCAGTATTTT. Protein product: CASSILLADKTDTQYF. The gene calls are TRBV7-2 and TRBJ2-3, with 8 positions matching TRBD2. The trim removed 5 bases at V and 3 bases at J, leaving 10 bases unmatched. CDR3 length equals 16 residues. The germline V gene has CDR1 SGHTA and CDR2 FQGNSA.

This sequence joins TRBV4-3 and TRBJ2-2; D gene ambiguous. The CDR3 has 14 amino acids. CDR1 is LGHNA, CDR2 YSLEER, per germline. V dropped 6 bases and J dropped 0 bases, with 8 bases sitting between them. Written as DNA, the CDR3 is TGCGCCAGCAGGCAAATAACGAACACCGGGGAGCTGTTTTTT. Translated: CASRQITNTGELFF.

The chain couples TRBV20-1 to TRBJ1-1, with unresolved D. This CDR3 comprises 10 residues. The V end lost 7 bases, the J end lost 5 bases, and 8 bases lay between the germline ends. The germline V gene has CDR1 DFQATT and CDR2 SNEGSKA (reference sequence). The CDR3 coding sequence is TGCAGTGGGGCCGAGACTGAAGCTTTCTTT. Its translation is CSGAETEAFF.

The V call is TRBV7-3, the J call TRBJ2-2, with TRBD2 identical over 11 bases. V was pared by 5 bases and J by 2 bases, with 10 bases of the junction left unmatched. The V gene's germline CDR1 is SGHTA and CDR2 FQGTGA. The CDR3 has 18 amino acids. The CDR3 loop reads CASSPVASGRSNTGELFF. The CDR3 coding sequence is TGTGCCAGCAGCCCCGTGGCTAGCGGGAGGTCAAACACCGGGGAGCTGTTTTTT.

This chain links TRBV28 with TRBJ2-2; no firm D call. In germline, CDR1 is MDHEN, CDR2 SYDVKM. The length of the CDR3 is 12 residues. With 3 bases removed from V and 8 bases from J, the gap between germline ends came to 7 bases. The CDR3, as DNA: TGTGCCAGCAGTTTTGTTGGAGGGGAGCTGTTTTTT. Its translation: CASSFVGGELFF.

CDR3 residues: CASSAGLAGIYEQYF. The DNA for the CDR3 is TGTGCCAGCAGCGCGGGACTAGCGGGAATATACGAGCAGTACTTC. The V call is TRBV5-6, the J call TRBJ2-7, with 13 bases identical to TRBD2. V shed 4 bases, J shed 4 bases, and the junction held 5 bases outside the gene matches. Germline CDR1 and CDR2: SGHDT and YYEEEE. The CDR3 is 15 amino acids.

The chain has TRBV29-1 and TRBJ2-5; 9 positions match TRBD1. The CDR3 extends over 18 amino acids. Germline V gene data show CDR1 as SQVTM and CDR2 as ANQGSEA. J was trimmed by 5 bases and V by 3 bases; bases with no gene match: 19. The CDR3 sequence: CSVDHPPGTGPGRETQYF. CDR3 coding DNA: TGCAGCGTTGACCATCCGCCCGGGACAGGGCCGGGCAGGGAGACCCAGTACTTC.

This clone has a handful of counts. J is TRBJ2-1 and V is TRBV20-1; 10 nucleotides line up with TRBD2. Germline-derived CDR1 and CDR2 are DFQATT and SNEGSKA (reference sequence). The length of the CDR3 is 17 residues. The trim removed 3 bases at V and 0 bases at J, leaving 8 bases unmatched. As DNA, the CDR3 is TGCAGTGCTAGTCGACTAGCGGGTACGAGCTCCTACAATGAGCAGTTCTTC. Residues: CSASRLAGTSSYNEQFF.

The rearrangement uses TRBV5-8 and TRBJ2-1; possible D gene TRBD2, 6 bases. Trimming left V 2 bases short and J 3 bases short, with 9 bases between. The CDR3 is 14 residues long. The germline CDR1 and CDR2 sequences are SGHTS and YDEGEE. For the CDR3, the DNA is TGTGCCAGCAGCTTATCAGCGGGCTACAATGAGCAGTTCTTC. This gives the protein CASSLSAGYNEQFF. Looking up the rest from reference TRBV5-8 and TRBJ2-1 gives the full variable domain: EAGVTQSPTHLIKTRGQQATLRCSPISGHTSVYWYQQALGLGLQFLLWYDEGEERNRGNFPPRFSGRQFPNYSSELNVNALELEDSALYLCASSLSAGYNEQFFGPGTRLTVL.

This chain connects TRBV19 to TRBJ1-1; the D gene is possibly TRBD1 (6 bases). The germline V and J ends were trimmed by 1 base and 8 bases, with 11 bases remaining between them. Germline CDR1 is LNHDA and CDR2 is SQIVND (reference sequence). The CDR3 covers 13 residues. The DNA of the CDR3 is TGTGCCAGTAGTATAGTAATGGGACACGAAGCTTTCTTT. It translates to CASSIVMGHEAFF. The full variable domain, with the rest looked up from reference TRBV19 and TRBJ1-1, is DGGITQSPKYLFRKEGQNVTLSCEQNLNHDAMYWYRQDPGQGLRLIYYSQIVNDFQKGDIAEGYSVSREKKESFPLTVTSAQKNPTAFYLCASSIVMGHEAFFGQGTRLTVV.

This chain uses TRBV27 with TRBJ2-7; D assignment may be TRBD1 or TRBD2 (6 bases each). Per germline, CDR1 MNHEY and CDR2 SMNVEV (reference sequence). V was pared by 4 bases and J by 2 bases, with 12 bases between. This CDR3 region has 14 residues. This CDR3 is CASSWSGGTYEQYF. Here the CDR3 DNA reads TGTGCCAGCAGTTGGTCCGGGGGCACCTACGAGCAGTACTTC.

This clone occurred a few times. This sequence joins TRBV5-8 and TRBJ2-5; TRBD1 aligns across 7 bases. This CDR3 spans 15 amino acids. Unmatched junction bases numbered 6, after V lost 0 bases and J lost 4 bases. From germline, CDR1 is SGHTS and CDR2 YDEGEE. As DNA, the CDR3 is TGTGCCAGCAGCTTGGGTGACAGGGCCCGAGAGACCCAGTACTTC. It specifies CASSLGDRARETQYF. The entire variable domain, with the rest obtained from reference TRBV5-8 and TRBJ2-5, is as follows: EAGVTQSPTHLIKTRGQQATLRCSPISGHTSVYWYQQALGLGLQFLLWYDEGEERNRGNFPPRFSGRQFPNYSSELNVNALELEDSALYLCASSLGDRARETQYFGPGTRLLVL.

This clone came up once. The chain carries TRBV19 and TRBJ2-7; 7 bases fit TRBD2. CDR1 is LNHDA and CDR2 is SQIVND in the germline V gene (reference sequence). This CDR3 comprises 14 residues. V lost 5 bases, J lost 1 base, and 5 bases stayed unmatched. The CDR3 bases are TGTGCCAGTAGTCAAGCGGGATGGTCCTACGAGCAGTACTTC. Amino acid sequence: CASSQAGWSYEQYF. The variable domain in full, completed from reference TRBV19 and TRBJ2-7, reads DGGITQSPKYLFRKEGQNVTLSCEQNLNHDAMYWYRQDPGQGLRLIYYSQIVNDFQKGDIAEGYSVSREKKESFPLTVTSAQKNPTAFYLCASSQAGWSYEQYFGPGTRLTVT.

The chain joins TRBV9 to TRBJ1-2, with a weak D call TRBD1 (6 bases). Germline V gene data show CDR1 as SGDLS and CDR2 as YYNGEE. CDR3 length: 14 amino acids. V shed 0 bases and J shed 8 bases, with 14 bases lying between them. The CDR3, as DNA: TGTGCCAGCAGCGTAGGAGGGGGAAGGACCGGCTACACCTTC. This codes for CASSVGGGRTGYTF.

The chain has TRBV19 and TRBJ1-5; the match to TRBD1 covers 7 bases. CDR1 and CDR2 (germline): LNHDA, SQIVND (reference sequence). J gave up 2 bases and V 5 bases, and 6 bases lay outside the gene matches. The CDR3 has 15 amino acids. CDR3 loop: CASSPTGEGNQPQHF. In DNA form, the CDR3 reads TGTGCCAGTAGTCCAACAGGGGAAGGCAATCAGCCCCAGCATTTT.

This clone was counted a few times. The chain recombines TRBV2 with TRBJ2-1; D assignment may be TRBD1 or TRBD2 (6 bases each). The CDR3 runs to 15 residues. Germline values: CDR1 SNHLY, CDR2 FYNNEI. V lost 4 bases and J 1 base, leaving 11 bases between the germline ends. The CDR3 region is CASSVRGLSYNEQFF. The CDR3 DNA is TGTGCCAGCAGTGTCCGGGGGCTTTCCTACAATGAGCAGTTCTTC.

This clone appeared once. The chain is built from TRBV6-5 and TRBJ2-7; D gene ambiguous. The CDR3 is made up of 12 amino acids. Trimming removed 8 bases at V and 7 bases at J, with 15 bases between. CDR1 and CDR2 (germline): MNHEY, SVGAGI. CDR3 coding DNA: TGTGCCAGCGGCCGACGGTCGCGGGAGCAGTACTTC. Protein: CASGRRSREQYF.

This chain connects TRBV19 to TRBJ1-2, with D perhaps TRBD1 (6 bases). V lost 7 bases and J 1 base, leaving 10 bases between the germline ends. The germline CDR1 and CDR2 sequences are LNHDA and SQIVND (reference sequence). The CDR3 extends over 13 amino acids. DNA of the CDR3: TGTGCCAGTACCCCACAGGGTAACTATGGCTACACCTTC. This codes for CASTPQGNYGYTF.

The chain joins TRBV19 to TRBJ1-2, with a possible D match to TRBD1 (5 bases). This CDR3 is 14 amino acids long. V lost 5 bases, J lost 4 bases, and 14 bases lay in between. CDR1 is LNHDA and CDR2 is SQIVND in the germline V gene (reference sequence). CDR3 sequence (DNA): TGTGCCAGTAGTCTGGCAGGGAGGACCTATGGCTACACCTTC. It translates to CASSLAGRTYGYTF.